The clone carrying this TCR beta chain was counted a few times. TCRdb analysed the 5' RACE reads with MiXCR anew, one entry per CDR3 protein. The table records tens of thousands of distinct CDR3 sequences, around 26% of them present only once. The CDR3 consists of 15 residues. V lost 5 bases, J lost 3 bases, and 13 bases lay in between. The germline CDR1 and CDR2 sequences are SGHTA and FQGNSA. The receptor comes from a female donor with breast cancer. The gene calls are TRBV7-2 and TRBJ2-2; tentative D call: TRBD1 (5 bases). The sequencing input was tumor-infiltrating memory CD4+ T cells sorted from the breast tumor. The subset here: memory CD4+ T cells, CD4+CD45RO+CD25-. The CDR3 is CASSPVPRDTGELFF. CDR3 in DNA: TGTGCCAGCAGCCCTGTGCCCAGGGACACCGGGGAGCTGTTTTTT.